Listed here are 7 T cell receptor beta chains from one sample, sequenced in a study of cytomegalovirus exposure and HLA in healthy donors. The method was immunoSEQ multiplex PCR; TCRdb's version includes in-frame clones alone and lacks a portion of them. The data contain about 110,000 clones, roughly 88% of them singletons. Sequenced material: PBMCs. Receptor source: a woman between 18 and 29 years old in good health and CMV-seronegative.

This rearrangement joins TRBV27 to TRBJ2-5, with D possibly TRBD1 on 5 matching bases. The DNA end lines up better with TRBJ2-7; the J call may be wrong. Germline assignment: CDR1 MNHEY and CDR2 SMNVEV (reference sequence). The CDR3 runs to 13 residues. The CDR3: CASSLKGLDEQYF. The CDR3 DNA reads TGTGCCAGCAGTTTGAAGGGGTTGGACGAGCAGTACTTC.

The gene calls are TRBV7-9 and TRBJ2-5; the D gene is possibly TRBD2 (7 bases). Germline CDR1 and CDR2: SEHNR and FQNEAQ (reference sequence). V dropped 1 base and J dropped 2 bases, with 11 bases sitting between them. This CDR3 has 15 amino acids. DNA of the CDR3: TGTGCCAGCAGCTTAGGGGGGGGCCTACAAGAGACCCAGTACTTC. As protein: CASSLGGGLQETQYF.

This chain links TRBV9 with TRBJ1-5; D uncertain. This CDR3 has 13 residues. The germline V gene encodes CDR1 SGDLS and CDR2 YYNGEE. The germline V and J ends were trimmed by 3 bases and 3 bases, with 7 bases remaining between them. The CDR3 DNA reads as TGTGCCAGCAGCGGAGGGTTCAATCAGCCCCAGCATTTT. It translates to CASSGGFNQPQHF.

The chain recombines TRBV6-1 with TRBJ2-1; TRBD2 aligns across 8 bases. The V segment lost 7 bases and the J segment 4 bases; nucleotides outside the gene matches: 9. CDR1 and CDR2 from the germline V gene are MNHNS and SASEGT. This CDR3 is built from 15 residues. CDR3 region: CASTLPGGLYNEQFF. The CDR3 nucleotides are TGTGCCAGCACCCTCCCGGGGGGGCTTTACAATGAGCAGTTCTTC.

Comments on this clone: This sample also contains other DNA sequences that code for the same CDR3. The gene calls are TRBV27 and TRBJ1-1, with 11 bases fitting TRBD1. CDR1 MNHEY and CDR2 SMNVEV come from the germline V gene (reference sequence). The trim removed 3 bases at V and 4 bases at J, leaving 1 base unmatched. The CDR3 length is 14 residues. The DNA for the CDR3 is TGTGCCAGCAGTTTGGGGACAGGGGGCACTGAAGCTTTCTTT. It specifies CASSLGTGGTEAFF.

This clone was detected a few times. The chain links TRBV5-6 to TRBJ2-7; 7 bases align to TRBD2. With 3 bases clipped from V and 4 bases from J, the junction kept 13 bases outside the gene matches. CDR3 length: 16 amino acids. In germline, CDR1 is SGHDT, CDR2 YYEEEE. CDR3 coding DNA: TGTGCCAGCAGCTCGACCTCGGGAGGAGGGTCGTACGAGCAGTACTTC. Amino acids: CASSSTSGGGSYEQYF.

The rearrangement links TRBV27 to TRBJ2-7; D perhaps matches TRBD2 (7 bases). Germline CDR1 is MNHEY and CDR2 is SMNVEV (reference sequence). This CDR3 is 13 amino acids long. The V end was cut by 7 bases, the J end by 7 bases, with 17 bases between. The CDR3 nucleotides are TGTGCCAGCACCGGCGGGGGCCCTAATGAGCAGTACTTC. Residues: CASTGGGPNEQYF.